This T cell receptor beta chain was captured in a study of blood T cell repertoires in COVID-19 (dated by TCRdb to the early 2020s). In the study overall: Samples covering the acute and convalescent phases of COVID-19 were provided by collaborators in the United States, Italy and Spain. The material from the prospective study consisted of cDNA or gDNA derived from T cells, B-cell-depleted T cells, or PBMCs. The dataset comprised deeply sampled blood TCRbeta repertoires from subjects exposed to, actively infected with, or recovered from COVID-19. The repertoires were released in a freely available public database meant as a resource for research on the immune response to SARS-CoV-2. The samples were drawn from two sources: the first 160 participants of the ongoing ImmuneRACE study, and 1,254 subjects contributed by 6 global collaborators. Nearly every sample came with metadata listing a de-identified subject ID, COVID-19 status, age in years and sex. Where available, HLA class I and class II types were obtained from metadata supplied by the sample provider rather than from assay-based typing.

The immunoSEQ Assay, a bias-controlled multiplex PCR, was used to amplify TCRbeta CDR3 regions from genomic DNA. The published analysis was carried out like this. The number of nucleated cells in each sample was estimated from the amplification of reference gene primers within the assay. Sequence reads were collapsed and filtered to measure the absolute abundance of every unique TCRbeta CDR3 rearrangement. For each sample, productive Simpson clonality was calculated as the square root of Simpson's diversity index over productive rearrangements. TCRdb took this table from immuneACCESS and kept in-frame rearrangements with V and J called. Such tables lack part of the clones; where checked against another copy, unresolved V genes explain under half of the gap, and the rest is unexplained. V and J calls and clone size are as listed in that table; D and trimming were resolved from the DNA. Here the sample has 15,000 to 20,000 clones; approximately 90% occur a single time. The ten biggest clones cover about a sixth of the sample.

Results the study describes overall, beyond this receptor: The quantity of clinical and demographic metadata differed by source and by participant and was supplied without curation.

Looking up the germline V gene (reference sequence) yields CDR1 LNHDA and CDR2 SQIVND. Germline trimming: 9 bases from V, 4 bases from J; junction bases outside gene matches: 9. Including the terminal cysteine and phenylalanine, the CDR3 comprises 16 residues. The read is trimmed to its CDR3 DNA, 48 bases read in frame from base 1. Whole blood was collected in K2EDTA tubes by collaborating institutions according to the institutions' own protocols. For TCRbeta analysis, collaborators shipped samples as frozen whole blood, isolated PBMCs, or DNA extracted from either of those sample types. Regarding this clone: Its antigen is currently not known. Per-base qualities were not stored, and no clone one base away is much larger.

The sample consisted of peripheral blood. The rearrangement joined TRBV19 to TRBJ2-2, with TRBD2 identical over 12 junction bases. This TCR was sampled from a man in his sixties or seventies with acute or convalescent COVID-19. The DNA reads as follows: TGTGCCAGCGACGCGACTAGCGGGAGTGGCACCGGGGAGCTGTTTTTT. It codes for CASDATSGSGTGELFF.